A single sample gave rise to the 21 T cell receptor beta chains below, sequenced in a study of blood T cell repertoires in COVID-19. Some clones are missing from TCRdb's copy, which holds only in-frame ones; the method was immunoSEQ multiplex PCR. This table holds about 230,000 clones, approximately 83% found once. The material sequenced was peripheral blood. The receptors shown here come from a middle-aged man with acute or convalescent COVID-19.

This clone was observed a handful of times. The CDR3, as DNA: TGTGCCAGCAGTTTTGGGACACCCTACAATGAGCAGTTCTTC. Its protein product is CASSFGTPYNEQFF. The chain recombines TRBV27 with TRBJ2-1; weak D call: TRBD1 (6 bases). This CDR3 comprises 14 residues. V was pared by 3 bases and J by 2 bases, with 8 bases between. The V gene's germline CDR1 is MNHEY and CDR2 SMNVEV (reference sequence).

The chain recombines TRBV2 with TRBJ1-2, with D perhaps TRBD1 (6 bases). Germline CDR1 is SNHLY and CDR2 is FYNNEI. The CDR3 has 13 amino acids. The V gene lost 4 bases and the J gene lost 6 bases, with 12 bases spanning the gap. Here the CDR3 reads CASSGEQGDGYTF. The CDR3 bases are TGTGCCAGCAGTGGGGAACAGGGAGATGGCTACACCTTC. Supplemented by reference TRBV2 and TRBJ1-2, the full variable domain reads EPEVTQTPSHQVTQMGQEVILRCVPISNHLYFYWYRQILGQKVEFLVSFYNNEISEKSEIFDDQFSVERPDGSNFTLKIRSTKLEDSAMYFCASSGEQGDGYTFGSGTRLTVV.

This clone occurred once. In nucleotides, the CDR3 is TGTGCCAGCAGCCAGCTAGGGGGGGAAAGCTACGAGCAGTACTTC. Its protein is CASSQLGGESYEQYF. The chain is built from TRBV14 and TRBJ2-7; D may be TRBD2 (7 bases). The ends were cut back, 3 bases at V and 3 bases at J, with 15 bases in the middle. Germline assignment: CDR1 SGHDN and CDR2 FVKESK. This CDR3 spans 15 amino acids.

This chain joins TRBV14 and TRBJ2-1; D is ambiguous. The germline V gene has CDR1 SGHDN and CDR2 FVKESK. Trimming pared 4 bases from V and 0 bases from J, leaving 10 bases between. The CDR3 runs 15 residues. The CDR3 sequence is CASSLAKSSYNEQFF. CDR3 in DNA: TGTGCCAGCAGCCTCGCGAAAAGCTCCTACAATGAGCAGTTCTTC.

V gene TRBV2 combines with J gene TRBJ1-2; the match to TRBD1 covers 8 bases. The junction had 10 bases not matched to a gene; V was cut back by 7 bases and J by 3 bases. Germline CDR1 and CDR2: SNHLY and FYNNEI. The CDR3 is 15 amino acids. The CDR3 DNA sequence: TGTGCCAGCACTTACACAACGACAGGGGACTATGGCTACACCTTC. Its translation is CASTYTTTGDYGYTF.

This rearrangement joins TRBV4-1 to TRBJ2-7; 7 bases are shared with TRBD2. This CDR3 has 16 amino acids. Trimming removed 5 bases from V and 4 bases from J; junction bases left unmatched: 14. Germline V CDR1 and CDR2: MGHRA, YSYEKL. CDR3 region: CASSNMRASGLYEQYF. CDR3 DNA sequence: TGCGCCAGCAGCAACATGAGGGCTAGCGGACTATACGAGCAGTACTTC.

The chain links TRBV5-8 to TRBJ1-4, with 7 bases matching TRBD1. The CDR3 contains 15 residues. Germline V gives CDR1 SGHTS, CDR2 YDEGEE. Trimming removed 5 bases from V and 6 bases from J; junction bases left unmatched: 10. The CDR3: CASRPGQVVYEKLFF. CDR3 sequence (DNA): TGTGCCAGCAGGCCCGGACAGGTCGTTTATGAAAAACTGTTTTTT.

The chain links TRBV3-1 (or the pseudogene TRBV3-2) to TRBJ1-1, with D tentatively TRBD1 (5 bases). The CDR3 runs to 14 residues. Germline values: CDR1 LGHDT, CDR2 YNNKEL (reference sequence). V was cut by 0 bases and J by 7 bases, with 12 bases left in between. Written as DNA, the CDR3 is TGTGCCAGCAGCCAAGATGCCGACAGTCATGAAGCTTTCTTT. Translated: CASSQDADSHEAFF.

CDR3 sequence reads: CASSWRDPWGYTF. The CDR3 DNA follows: TGCGCCAGCAGCTGGAGGGACCCTTGGGGCTACACCTTC. The rearrangement joins TRBV5-1 to TRBJ1-2; a weak D match, TRBD1 (5 bases). V shed 3 bases and J shed 8 bases, with 14 bases lying between them. Germline CDR1 reads SGHRS; CDR2 reads YFSETQ. This CDR3 region has 13 residues. Using reference TRBV5-1 and TRBJ1-2 for the parts outside the CDR3, the full variable domain is KAGVTQTPRYLIKTRGQQVTLSCSPISGHRSVSWYQQTPGQGLQFLFEYFSETQRNKGNFPGRFSGRQFSNSRSEMNVSTLELGDSALYLCASSWRDPWGYTFGSGTRLTVV.

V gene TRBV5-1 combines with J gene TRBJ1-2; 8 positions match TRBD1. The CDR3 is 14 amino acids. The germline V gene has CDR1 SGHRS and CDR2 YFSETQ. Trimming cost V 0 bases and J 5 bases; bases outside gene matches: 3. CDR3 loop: CASSLATGEYGYTF. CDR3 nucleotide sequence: TGCGCCAGCAGCTTGGCGACAGGGGAGTATGGCTACACCTTC.

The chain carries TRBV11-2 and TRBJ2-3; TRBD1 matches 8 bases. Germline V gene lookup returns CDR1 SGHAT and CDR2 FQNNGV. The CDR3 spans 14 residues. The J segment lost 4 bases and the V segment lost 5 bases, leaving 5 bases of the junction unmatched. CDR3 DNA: TGTGCCAGCAGCCTTGGGACAGGAGCAGATACGCAGTATTTT. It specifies CASSLGTGADTQYF.

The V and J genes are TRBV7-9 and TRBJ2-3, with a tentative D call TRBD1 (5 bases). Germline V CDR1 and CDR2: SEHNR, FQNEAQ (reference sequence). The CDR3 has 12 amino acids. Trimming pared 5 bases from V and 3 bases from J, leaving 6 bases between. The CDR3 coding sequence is TGTGCCAGCAGCCAGGGAACAGATACGCAGTATTTT. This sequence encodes CASSQGTDTQYF.

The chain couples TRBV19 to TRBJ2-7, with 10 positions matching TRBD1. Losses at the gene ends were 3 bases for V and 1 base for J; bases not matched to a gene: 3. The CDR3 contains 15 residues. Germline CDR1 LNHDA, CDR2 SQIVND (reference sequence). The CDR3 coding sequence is TGTGCCAGTAGTATTGGGACAGGGGATTCCTACGAGCAGTACTTC. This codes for CASSIGTGDSYEQYF.

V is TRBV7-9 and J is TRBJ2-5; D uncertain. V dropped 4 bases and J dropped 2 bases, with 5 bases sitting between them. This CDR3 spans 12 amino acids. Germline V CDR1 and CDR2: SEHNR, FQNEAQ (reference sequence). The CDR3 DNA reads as TGTGCCAGCAGCTGGCAGCAAGAGACCCAGTACTTC. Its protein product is CASSWQQETQYF. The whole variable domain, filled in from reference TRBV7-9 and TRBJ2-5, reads DTGVSQNPRHKITKRGQNVTFRCDPISEHNRLYWYRQTLGQGPEFLTYFQNEAQLEKSRLLSDRFSAERPKGSFSTLEIQRTEQGDSAMYLCASSWQQETQYFGPGTRLLVL.

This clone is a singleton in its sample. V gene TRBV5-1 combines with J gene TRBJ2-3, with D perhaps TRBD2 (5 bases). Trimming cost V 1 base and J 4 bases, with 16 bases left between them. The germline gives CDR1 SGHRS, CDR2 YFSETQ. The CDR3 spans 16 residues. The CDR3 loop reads CASSLTRLGVADTQYF. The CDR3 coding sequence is TGCGCCAGCAGCTTGACTAGATTGGGAGTAGCAGATACGCAGTATTTT.

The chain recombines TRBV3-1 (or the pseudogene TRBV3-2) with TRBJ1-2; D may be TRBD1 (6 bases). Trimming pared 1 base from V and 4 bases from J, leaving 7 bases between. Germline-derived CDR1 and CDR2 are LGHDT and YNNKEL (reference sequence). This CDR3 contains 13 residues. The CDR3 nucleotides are TGTGCCAGCAGCCAAGGGGGGCTCTATGGCTACACCTTC. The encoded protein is CASSQGGLYGYTF.

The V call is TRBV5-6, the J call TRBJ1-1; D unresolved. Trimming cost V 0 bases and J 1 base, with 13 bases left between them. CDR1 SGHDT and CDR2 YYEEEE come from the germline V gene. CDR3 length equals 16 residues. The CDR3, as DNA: TGTGCCAGCAGCTTGGTATATCAAAGGAGGAACACTGAAGCTTTCTTT. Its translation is CASSLVYQRRNTEAFF.

CDR3 region: CASRSEAGIDTQYF. The CDR3 region has the DNA TGCGCCAGCAGATCGGAAGCGGGAATTGATACGCAGTATTTT. J is TRBJ2-3 and V is TRBV4-1, with TRBD2 matching 7 bases. Per germline, CDR1 MGHRA and CDR2 YSYEKL. The CDR3 length is 14 residues. Germline trimming cut 6 bases from V and 6 bases from J; bases unmatched to any gene: 9.

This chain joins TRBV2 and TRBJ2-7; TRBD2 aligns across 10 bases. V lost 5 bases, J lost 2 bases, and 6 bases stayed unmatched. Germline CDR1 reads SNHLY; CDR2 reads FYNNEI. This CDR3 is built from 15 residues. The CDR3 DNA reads TGTGCCAGCAGTACCGGACTAGCGGAGACCTACGAGCAGTACTTC. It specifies CASSTGLAETYEQYF. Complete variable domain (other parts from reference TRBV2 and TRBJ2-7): EPEVTQTPSHQVTQMGQEVILRCVPISNHLYFYWYRQILGQKVEFLVSFYNNEISEKSEIFDDQFSVERPDGSNFTLKIRSTKLEDSAMYFCASSTGLAETYEQYFGPGTRLTVT.

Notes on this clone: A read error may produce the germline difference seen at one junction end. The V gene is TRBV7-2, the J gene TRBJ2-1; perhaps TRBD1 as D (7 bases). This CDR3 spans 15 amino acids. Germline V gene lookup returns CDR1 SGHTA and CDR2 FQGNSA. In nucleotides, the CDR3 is TGTGCCAGCAGCCTAGCGAGACAGGGTGGCAATGAGCAGTTCTTC. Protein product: CASSLARQGGNEQFF.

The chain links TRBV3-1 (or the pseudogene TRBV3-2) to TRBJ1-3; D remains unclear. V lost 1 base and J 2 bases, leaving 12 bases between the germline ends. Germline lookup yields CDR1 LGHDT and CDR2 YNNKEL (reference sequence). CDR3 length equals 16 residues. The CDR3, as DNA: TGTGCCAGCAGCCAAGGGTTTGGTAGAACTGGAAACACCATATATTTT. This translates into CASSQGFGRTGNTIYF.